This TCR beta chain was sequenced for a study of T cell responses to AZD1222 COVID-19 vaccine. Study results and caveats: With dominance at 160-218 and 743-854, vaccine-associated CD4 TCRs spanned spike. Once two AZD1222 doses were given, Spike-specific TCR breadth and depth went up. After the peak T cell response, and only then, were repertoires sampled. Most donors were white British, females outnumbered males, and clonal diversity was possibly underestimated.

V lost 6 bases to trimming and J lost 7 bases, with 13 bases between them. The CDR3 is made up of 12 amino acids. CDR1 and CDR2 from the germline V gene are SQVTM and ANQGSEA. TCRdb's table, derived via immunoSEQ multiplex PCR, lists solely in-frame clones and lacks some. This sample has under 200,000 clones, with around 87% found just once. Note on this clone: What it binds is not known.

V is TRBV29-1 and J is TRBJ2-1, with D perhaps matching TRBD1 (6 bases). The specimen was peripheral blood, collected 28 days after the second AZD1222 dose. The TCR was taken from an adult who received the AZD1222 COVID-19 vaccine. CDR3 DNA: TGCAGCGTCAACAGGGCGGCGAATGAGCAGTTCTTC. Encoded protein: CSVNRAANEQFF.